Here is one TCR beta chain with its context. Its recognized antigen is unknown. No much larger clone exists at a distance of one base, and base qualities are not known. The germline V gene yields LGHNT for CDR1 and FRNRAP for CDR2. A distance of 18 bases separates the germline ends of V and J, which lose 1 base and 5 bases respectively. The CDR3 sequence holds 17 residues, the cysteine and phenylalanine included. The CDR3 DNA has 51 bases and is translated from base 1. The sample comes from a study of T cell repertoires in cytomegalovirus infection (dated by TCRdb to the late 2010s). Context from the whole study: Peptide stimulations targeted recently identified HLA-C-restricted CMV epitopes, whose presentation resists viral immunomodulation, together with well-studied HLA-B-restricted epitopes. The HLA type of each donor mattered for the analysis, because public TCR beta signatures pointed to carriage of CMV infection along with the matching HLA type. Summary of the overall study and its limitations: Carriers of CMV infection plus the relevant HLA type were discriminated by the cumulative frequency of public TCR beta family members in the study cohort and in an independent roughly 370-donor cohort. The ex vivo response was dominated by HLA-C-restricted CMV-specific TCR beta clonotypes, which also provided the single most frequent clonotype in two of eight donors.

Sequenced using an Illumina HiSeq 1500. TCRdb reprocessed the public reads (quality trimming at Q25 with fastp, clone calling with MiXCR) and kept in-frame beta chains. Identical CDR3 protein sequences are pooled into one entry, listed with their most common genes and DNA. The table for this sample lists more than 20,000 distinct CDR3 sequences; around 43% of them were counted only once. Together, the top ten hold approximately 96% of the sample. What the treatment or condition label conveys for this sample: in vitro stimulation with specific CMV peptide epitopes to enrich CMV-specific T cells. The sequence was obtained from a human donor in good health (CMV status not recorded). Some clones in this sample may be carry-over from other donors' samples. The chain is encoded by TRBV12-5 joined to TRBJ2-1; the D gene is perhaps TRBD1, from 5 matching bases. Source: CD8+ T cells from cultured PBMCs, taken from culture after CMV antigen stimulation. CDR3 loop: CASGLGVTGSWNNEQFF. The nucleotide sequence is given as TGTGCTAGTGGTTTGGGGGTTACAGGTTCTTGGAACAATGAGCAGTTCTTC.